These 10 T cell receptor beta chains were all obtained from the same sample, sequenced in a study of STAT5B mutations in CD4+ large granular lymphocyte leukemia. TCRdb's copy holds only in-frame clones and misses some; the assay was immunoSEQ multiplex PCR. This sample has about 33,000 clones; roughly 79% occur once, and the top ten carry roughly 4.5%. Sequenced material: CD4+ T cells from blood buffy coats. These TCRs come from a human donor in good health.

V usage is TRBV11-2 and J usage is TRBJ2-7, with 7 bases lining up with TRBD2. J was trimmed by 8 bases and V by 0 bases; bases with no gene match: 7. The CDR3 runs to 14 residues. Per the germline V gene, CDR1 is SGHAT and CDR2 is FQNNGV. CDR3 protein: CASSLDWTGGKQYF. The CDR3, as DNA: TGTGCCAGCAGCTTAGATTGGACGGGGGGAAAGCAGTACTTC.

The chain joins TRBV30 to TRBJ2-5; D ambiguous. Germline-derived CDR1 and CDR2 are GTSNPN and SVGIG (reference sequence). The V end lost 0 bases, the J end lost 4 bases, and 6 bases lay between the germline ends. This CDR3 region has 12 residues. DNA for the CDR3: TGTGCCTGGAGTGTAGAGAGAGAGACCCAGTACTTC. Translation gives CAWSVERETQYF.

A remark on this clone: Other DNA sequences within the sample encode an identical CDR3. CDR3 sequence reads: CASSQDRTPGTDTQYF. As DNA, the CDR3 is TGCGCCAGCAGCCAAGATCGTACACCCGGCACAGATACGCAGTATTTT. The chain carries TRBV4-1 and TRBJ2-3; unclear D gene. Trimming took 0 bases from V and 1 from J, leaving 11 bases between them. The CDR3 has 16 amino acids. CDR1 MGHRA and CDR2 YSYEKL come from the germline V gene.

The chain combines TRBV11-3 with TRBJ2-3; 10 bases are a match to TRBD1. From germline, CDR1 is SGHNT and CDR2 YENEEA. After removal of 4 bases from V and 5 bases from J, the junction contained 3 bases not matched to a gene. The CDR3 consists of 14 residues. The CDR3 region is CASSWGQGIDTQYF. The CDR3 DNA reads as TGTGCCAGCAGCTGGGGACAGGGGATAGATACGCAGTATTTT.

This clone turned up a few times. The chain joins TRBV19 to TRBJ1-2; weak D call: TRBD1 (5 bases). CDR1 and CDR2 (germline): LNHDA, SQIVND (reference sequence). CDR3 length: 14 amino acids. The V end lost 5 bases, the J end lost 3 bases, and 13 bases lay between the germline ends. This CDR3 is CASSSQAPDYGYTF. CDR3 coding DNA: TGTGCCAGTAGTTCACAGGCCCCAGACTATGGCTACACCTTC.

The chain couples TRBV6-4 to TRBJ2-3; 9 bases fit TRBD1. The CDR3 loop spans 15 amino acids. J lost 3 bases, V lost 6 bases, and 7 bases had no gene match. CDR1 and CDR2 (germline): MRHNA, SNTAGT. The chain's CDR3 is CASSEWDRATDTQYF. The CDR3 bases are TGTGCCAGCAGCGAATGGGACAGGGCGACAGATACGCAGTATTTT.

This clone was recorded a few times. The chain combines TRBV2 with TRBJ1-1, with D hard to call. Germline values: CDR1 SNHLY, CDR2 FYNNEI. The ends were cut back, 3 bases at V and 2 bases at J, with 7 bases in the middle. The CDR3 runs 13 residues. As DNA, the CDR3 is TGTGCCAGCAGTGAGTCAGGAAACACTGAAGCTTTCTTT. It specifies CASSESGNTEAFF.

This clone occurred a few times. CDR3 loop: CASSDGASGANVLTF. Here the CDR3 DNA reads TGTGCCAGCAGTGATGGGGCGAGTGGGGCCAACGTCCTGACTTTC. The rearrangement links TRBV2 to TRBJ2-6; D is possibly TRBD1 (5 bases). The CDR3 runs to 15 residues. V was cut by 3 bases and J by 3 bases, with 9 bases left in between. Germline V gives CDR1 SNHLY, CDR2 FYNNEI.

The rearrangement links TRBV7-2 to TRBJ2-7; tentatively, D is TRBD1 or TRBD2 (6 bases each). V lost 7 bases and J 0 bases, leaving 22 bases between the germline ends. This CDR3 comprises 17 residues. The germline V gene has CDR1 SGHTA and CDR2 FQGNSA. The CDR3 DNA reads TGTGCCAGCATCCGAGGGGGAGCGGGTGCAAGCTCCTACGAGCAGTACTTC. Protein: CASIRGGAGASSYEQYF. Full variable domain (outside the CDR3, taken from reference TRBV7-2 and TRBJ2-7): GAGVSQSPSNKVTEKGKDVELRCDPISGHTALYWYRQSLGQGLEFLIYFQGNSAPDKSGLPSDRFSAERTGGSVSTLTIQRTQQEDSAVYLCASIRGGAGASSYEQYFGPGTRLTVT.

This chain links TRBV18 with TRBJ2-7; D is ambiguous. V was cut by 5 bases and J by 0 bases, with 5 bases left in between. Germline V gene data show CDR1 as KGHSH and CDR2 as LQKENI. The CDR3 length is 12 residues. CDR3 bases: TGTGCCAGCTCAATTAGCTCCTACGAGCAGTACTTC. It yields the protein CASSISSYEQYF.